Listed below are T cell receptor beta chains from one sample, sequenced in a study of PD-L1 blockade in urothelial cancer. Generated by immunoSEQ multiplex PCR, the TCRdb table keeps only in-frame clones and is missing some. The repertoire holds about 28,000 clones, with 75% to 90% as singletons. The source was PBMCs, collected around atezolizumab (anti-PD-L1) treatment. Receptors originate from a man aged 45 to 65 with urothelial cancer. Both conserved end residues are part of each CDR3. D genes are given only for firm matches. Clone size, where shown, is once, few, many, or a class for clones that have expanded.

TRBD2,TRBJ2-2,TRBV19,.,CASSLSGNSRSGELFF,TGTGCCAGTAGTCTTAGCGGGAATAGTAGGAGCGGGGAGCTGTTTTTT
.,TRBJ2-5,TRBV6-6,.,CASSRAETQYF,TGTGCCAGCAGCCGCGCGGAGACCCAGTACTTC
TRBD2,TRBJ2-3,TRBV5-1,.,CASSLEGGRTDTQYF,TGCGCCAGCAGCTTGGAGGGAGGGCGGACAGATACGCAGTATTTT
TRBD1,TRBJ2-7,TRBV29-1,.,CSGRQGAYEQYF,TGCAGCGGCCGCCAGGGGGCCTACGAGCAGTACTTC
TRBD1,TRBJ2-5,TRBV18,.,CASSPPGQLQETQYF,TGTGCCAGCTCACCTCCGGGACAGCTCCAAGAGACCCAGTACTTC
TRBD1,TRBJ1-1,TRBV27,.,CASKYKGAGLVGMNTEAFF,TGTGCCAGTAAATATAAGGGGGCGGGCCTGGTGGGAATGAACACTGAAGCTTTCTTT
TRBD1,TRBJ2-1,TRBV18,.,CASSRDRALNEQFF,TGTGCCAGCTCCCGGGACAGGGCGCTCAATGAGCAGTTCTTC
TRBD1,TRBJ2-3,TRBV5-6,.,CASSFKRSGGNTQYF,TGTGCCAGCAGCTTTAAGCGCTCAGGGGGAAATACGCAGTATTTT
.,TRBJ1-5,TRBV28,.,CASSLVRGPQHF,TGTGCCAGCAGTTTGGTCCGCGGGCCCCAGCATTTT
TRBD1,TRBJ2-5,TRBV6-5,.,CASSQTGGAGETQYF,TGTGCCAGCAGTCAGACAGGGGGCGCGGGGGAGACCCAGTACTTC
TRBD1,TRBJ1-2,TRBV11-2,.,CASSLSTGRGGYTF,TGTGCCAGCAGCTTATCGACAGGGCGGGGAGGCTACACCTTC
.,TRBJ2-7,TRBV2,.,CASALIGSSYEQYF,TGTGCCAGCGCCTTGATAGGGAGCTCCTACGAGCAGTACTTC
TRBD1,TRBJ1-6,TRBV18,.,CASSQAQGQGVTPLHF,TGTGCCAGCTCACAAGCCCAGGGACAGGGGGTTACACCCCTCCACTTT
.,TRBJ1-5,TRBV4-1,.,CASSPLHRDSNQPQHF,TGCGCCAGCAGCCCCCTTCACAGGGATAGCAATCAGCCCCAGCATTTT
.,TRBJ2-7,TRBV2,once,CASSDGGASYEQYF,TGTGCCAGCAGTGATGGCGGGGCCTCCTACGAGCAGTACTTC
TRBD1,TRBJ2-1,TRBV25-1,.,CASSEWGRGNEQFF,TGTGCCAGCAGTGAATGGGGCAGGGGGAATGAGCAGTTCTTC
TRBD1,TRBJ2-2,TRBV7-7,.,CASSWGQGAGTGELFF,TGTGCTAGCAGCTGGGGACAGGGGGCAGGGACCGGGGAGCTGTTTTTT
TRBD2,TRBJ2-5,TRBV29-1,.,CSVYTSGRQETQYF,TGCAGCGTGTATACTAGCGGGAGGCAAGAGACCCAGTACTTC
TRBD2,TRBJ2-5,TRBV7-9,.,CASSPYPSGRAGPETQYF,TGTGCCAGCAGCCCTTACCCTAGCGGGAGGGCCGGCCCGGAGACCCAGTACTTC
TRBD1,TRBJ1-5,TRBV15,.,CATSRSDRGSQPQHF,TGTGCCACCAGCAGATCGGACAGGGGTAGTCAGCCCCAGCATTTT
TRBD2,TRBJ2-1,TRBV12-5,.,CASALWREQYNEQFF,TGTGCTAGTGCCCTCTGGCGGGAGCAGTACAATGAGCAGTTCTTC
TRBD2,TRBJ2-5,TRBV4-1,.,CASSQDPGLAAIETQYF,TGCGCCAGCAGCCAAGATCCGGGACTAGCAGCGATCGAGACCCAGTACTTC
TRBD2,TRBJ2-5,TRBV5-6,.,CASSLASGGARETQYF,TGTGCCAGCAGCTTGGCTAGCGGGGGGGCCAGGGAGACCCAGTACTTC
TRBD2,TRBJ2-7,TRBV6-6,few,CASSYSGLAGEQYF,TGTGCCAGCAGTTACTCAGGACTAGCGGGAGAGCAGTACTTC
TRBD1,TRBJ1-2,TRBV5-1,.,CASSPGQGYGYTF,TGCGCCAGCAGCCCGGGACAGGGGTATGGCTACACCTTC
.,TRBJ1-1,TRBV6-6,.,CASNPGNMNTEAFF,TGTGCCAGCAACCCGGGGAATATGAACACTGAAGCTTTCTTT
TRBD2,TRBJ2-1,TRBV7-2,.,CASSLARGLAGRNEQFF,TGTGCCAGCAGCTTAGCGCGGGGACTAGCGGGTCGCAATGAGCAGTTCTTC
.,TRBJ1-3,TRBV2,.,CASSDLGTRGSKSGNTIYF,TGTGCCAGCAGTGATTTGGGGACAAGGGGCTCCAAGTCTGGAAACACCATATATTTT
.,TRBJ2-2,TRBV7-2,.,CASSFSGSNTGELFF,TGTGCCAGCAGCTTCAGCGGTTCGAACACCGGGGAGCTGTTTTTT
.,TRBJ1-1,TRBV7-8,.,CASSPTWNTEAFF,TGTGCCAGCAGCCCGACATGGAACACTGAAGCTTTCTTT
.,TRBJ2-7,TRBV9,.,CASSSGRTGWADEQYF,TGTGCCAGCAGCTCCGGGAGGACAGGGTGGGCGGACGAGCAGTACTTC
TRBD1,TRBJ1-1,TRBV6-6,few,CASSYRGQGVNREAFF,TGTGCCAGCAGTTACAGGGGACAGGGGGTTAATAGAGAAGCTTTCTTT
.,TRBJ1-1,TRBV4-1,.,CASSQRSGGGGTEAFF,TGCGCCAGCAGCCAACGGTCTGGGGGGGGAGGCACTGAAGCTTTCTTT
.,TRBJ1-4,TRBV19,.,CASSKGQGNEKLFF,TGTGCCAGTAGTAAGGGCCAGGGTAATGAAAAACTGTTTTTT
.,TRBJ1-5,TRBV7-9,.,CASGGDQPQHF,TGTGCCAGCGGGGGGGATCAGCCCCAGCATTTT
TRBD2,TRBJ2-7,TRBV7-7,.,CASSSGLAGEEQYF,TGTGCTAGCAGCTCGGGACTAGCGGGAGAAGAGCAGTACTTC
.,TRBJ1-2,TRBV5-4,.,CASSLAGTSNYGYTF,TGTGCCAGCAGCTTGGCCGGGACATCGAACTATGGCTACACCTTC
.,TRBJ1-5,TRBV5-1,.,CASSLGTVSNQPQHF,TGCGCCAGCAGCTTGGGGACAGTTAGCAATCAGCCCCAGCATTTT
TRBD2,TRBJ2-1,TRBV7-8,.,CASSRLAGGPVEQFF,TGTGCCAGCAGCCGGCTAGCGGGAGGGCCGGTTGAGCAGTTCTTC
TRBD1,TRBJ2-2,TRBV5-6,once,CASSRTGGLTGELFF,TGTGCCAGCAGTAGGACAGGGGGCTTGACCGGGGAGCTGTTTTTT
TRBD2,TRBJ2-1,TRBV18,.,CASSPNSPGGLFNEQFF,TGTGCCAGCTCACCGAACAGCCCGGGAGGGCTCTTTAATGAGCAGTTCTTC
.,TRBJ2-5,TRBV9,.,CASSVFTAQETQYF,TGTGCCAGCAGCGTATTTACAGCACAAGAGACCCAGTACTTC
TRBD2,TRBJ2-5,TRBV6-6,.,CASSTRSAGAGETQYF,TGTGCCAGCAGTACGCGCTCAGCGGGGGCTGGGGAGACCCAGTACTTC
TRBD1,TRBJ1-2,TRBV10-2,.,CASSEGTGQGYTF,TGCGCCAGCAGTGAGGGGACAGGTCAAGGCTACACCTTC
.,TRBJ1-1,TRBV28,.,CASSSTDRLNTEAFF,TGTGCCAGCAGTTCTACCGACAGGCTGAACACTGAAGCTTTCTTT
.,TRBJ2-1,TRBV27,.,CASARVSYNEQFF,TGTGCCAGCGCGCGTGTGTCCTACAATGAGCAGTTCTTC
TRBD1,TRBJ1-6,TRBV2,.,CASKQGASGSYNSPLHF,TGTGCCAGCAAACAGGGGGCGAGCGGCTCCTATAATTCACCCCTCCACTTT
TRBD2,TRBJ2-1,TRBV27,.,CASSLVGGSAYEQFF,TGTGCCAGCAGTTTAGTCGGGGGGTCGGCCTATGAGCAGTTCTTC
.,TRBJ1-1,TRBV2,.,CASRQNTEAFF,TGTGCCAGTCGACAGAACACTGAAGCTTTCTTT
TRBD1,TRBJ2-5,TRBV5-1,.,CASSLLGQGIQETQYF,TGCGCCAGCAGCTTGCTAGGACAGGGTATCCAGGAGACCCAGTACTTC
.,TRBJ1-4,TRBV7-6,.,CASSLYPNEKLFF,TGTGCCAGCAGCCTCTACCCTAATGAAAAACTGTTTTTT
TRBD1,TRBJ1-5,TRBV10-2,.,CASSPGQGGNQPQHF,TGCGCCAGCAGCCCGGGACAGGGGGGCAATCAGCCCCAGCATTTT
.,TRBJ1-5,TRBV28,few,CASSFSVQPQHF,TGTGCCAGCAGTTTCTCGGTTCAGCCCCAGCATTTT